The rows below give T cell receptor beta chains drawn from one sample of a study of patients and donors after allogeneic stem cell transplantation. Each CDR3 protein is one row after TCRdb ran MiXCR on the RT-PCR reads. The sample lists about 960,000 distinct CDR3 sequences, roughly 18% occurring once. Sequencing input: blood, either unsorted or a sorted T cell fraction (not recorded which). The source is a human donor who was either an allogeneic HSCT recipient or a stem cell or donor lymphocyte infusion donor (not recorded which). It is not recorded whose cells these are; they may come from a transplant donor. CDR3s include the opening cysteine and the closing phenylalanine or tryptophan. The order of the fields is J gene, D gene, V gene, CDR3 protein. D genes are given only for firm matches.

>TRBJ1-2|.|TRBV7-2
CASSIDRSGYTF
>TRBJ2-4|.|TRBV27
CASSPNRGLELAKNIQYF
>TRBJ2-3|.|TRBV11-3
CASSLGGPASTDTQYF
>TRBJ1-1|.|TRBV5-1
CASSDPRALNTEAFF
>TRBJ1-2|TRBD1|TRBV18
CASSPPYGTGTNNYGYTF
>TRBJ1-4|TRBD1|TRBV5-1
CASSTGQVLNEKLFF
>TRBJ1-2|.|TRBV12-3/TRBV12-4
CASRVRDKAHGYTF
>TRBJ2-1|TRBD2|TRBV5-1
CASTRASGSYNEQFF
>TRBJ1-1|.|TRBV10-3
CAISGQGVHEAFF
>TRBJ2-1|TRBD2|TRBV20-1
CSACCSGSNEQFF
>TRBJ1-4|.|TRBV5-1
CASSTGRTNEKLFF
>TRBJ2-7|.|TRBV20-1
CSAREAGLYEQYF
>TRBJ2-1|TRBD2|TRBV4-1
CASSQDSGSLYEQFF
>TRBJ2-7|.|TRBV11-2
CASSSPGSPEQYF
>TRBJ2-6|.|TRBV27
CASSLFPGANVLTF
>TRBJ2-3|.|TRBV12-5
CASGHSEKSTDTQYF
>TRBJ1-1|.|TRBV7-6
CASSLEIGRVIDTEAFF
>TRBJ2-1|.|TRBV2
CASSEMDSSYNEQFF
>TRBJ2-1|.|TRBV27
CASSLDRLSYNEQFF
>TRBJ2-3|.|TRBV9
CASTRTGTGTDTQYF
>TRBJ1-1|.|TRBV12-3/TRBV12-4
CASSSPVGRAEAFF
>TRBJ1-1|.|TRBV12-1
CASIADTEAFF
>TRBJ1-1|.|TRBV20-1
CSAPDSQNTEAFF
>TRBJ2-5|.|TRBV9
CASSVDPTSGLSETQYF
>TRBJ2-3|.|TRBV9
CASSARGAERSTDTQYF
>TRBJ1-1|.|TRBV30
CAWCRLIDTEAFF
>TRBJ2-7|.|TRBV11-2
CASSSGHQYEQYF
>TRBJ2-1|TRBD2|TRBV20-1
CSARDHHRGTSGHNEQFF
>TRBJ2-7|TRBD2|TRBV6-1
CASSHGTSSYEQYF
>TRBJ2-1|.|TRBV7-9
CASSRFGASSLTEQFF
>TRBJ1-2|TRBD1|TRBV7-8
CASSSLDRANYGYTF
>TRBJ2-5|TRBD2|TRBV6-1
CASSTSGLAGVETQYF
>TRBJ2-1|.|TRBV7-2
CASSLASGFEQFF
>TRBJ1-1|TRBD1|TRBV20-1
CSAPQGARDTEAFF
>TRBJ2-3|.|TRBV5-1
CASSLGGSFRYTDTQYF
>TRBJ2-2|.|TRBV7-9
CASSLLSAGELFF
>TRBJ2-1|.|TRBV4-1
CASSPGPLGNEQFF
>TRBJ1-2|.|TRBV29-1
CSVGSFGYTF
>TRBJ2-5|TRBD2|TRBV10-3
CAISKAGEETQYF
>TRBJ1-3|TRBD1|TRBV12-3/TRBV12-4
CASRPDRGAGNTIYF
>TRBJ2-5|.|TRBV2
CASSERGVSQYF
>TRBJ2-1|TRBD2|TRBV4-1
CASSQEGVAGLNNEQFF
>TRBJ1-1|.|TRBV12-3/TRBV12-4
CASSPTQETGFTTEAFF
>TRBJ2-7|.|TRBV6-2/TRBV6-3
CASSYSLRIYEQYF
>.|TRBD1|TRBV20-1
CSARGGQGPGEQYF
>TRBJ2-5|TRBD1|TRBV24-1
CATSDSQNRGETQYF
>TRBJ1-3|TRBD1|TRBV9
CASSTRQGPPRGNTIYF
>TRBJ1-5|TRBD1|TRBV6-1
CASSEGDRGRNQPQHF
>TRBJ1-2|.|TRBV4-2
CASSPDSRNGYTF